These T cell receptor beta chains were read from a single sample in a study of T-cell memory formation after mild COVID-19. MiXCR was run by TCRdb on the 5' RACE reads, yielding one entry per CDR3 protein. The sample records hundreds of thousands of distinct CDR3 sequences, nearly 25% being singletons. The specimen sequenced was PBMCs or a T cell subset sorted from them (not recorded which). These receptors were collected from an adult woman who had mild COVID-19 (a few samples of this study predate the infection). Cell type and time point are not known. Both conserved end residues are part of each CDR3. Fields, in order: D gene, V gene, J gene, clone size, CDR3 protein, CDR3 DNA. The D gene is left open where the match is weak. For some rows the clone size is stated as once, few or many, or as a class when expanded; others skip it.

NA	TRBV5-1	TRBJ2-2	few	CASSLAGESTGELFF	TGCGCCAGCAGCTTGGCGGGGGAGTCCACCGGGGAGCTGTTTTTT
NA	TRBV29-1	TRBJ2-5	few	CSVILGARQETQYF	TGCAGCGTTATCTTAGGTGCGCGACAAGAGACCCAGTACTTC
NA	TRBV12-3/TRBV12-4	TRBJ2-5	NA	CAREWAREETQYF	TGTGCCAGAGAGTGGGCGCGCGAAGAGACCCAGTACTTC
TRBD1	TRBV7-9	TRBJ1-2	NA	CASSPGQSMYGYTF	TGTGCCAGCTCCCCGGGACAGTCAATGTATGGCTACACCTTC
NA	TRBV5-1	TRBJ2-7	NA	CASSLVVDGEQYF	TGCGCCAGCAGCTTGGTGGTCGATGGCGAGCAGTACTTC
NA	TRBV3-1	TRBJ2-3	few	CASSQVPADLFTDTQYF	TGTGCCAGCAGCCAAGTCCCGGCGGACCTGTTCACAGATACGCAGTATTTT
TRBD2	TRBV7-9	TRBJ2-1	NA	CASRPPLLLAGAYNEQFF	TGTGCCAGCAGACCTCCGTTGTTGCTAGCGGGAGCCTACAATGAGCAGTTCTTC
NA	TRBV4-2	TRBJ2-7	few	CASSQDITLAGEQYF	TGTGCCAGCAGCCAAGATATTACACTAGCAGGCGAGCAGTACTTC
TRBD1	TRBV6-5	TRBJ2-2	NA	CASSYFGTGYTGELFF	TGTGCCAGCAGTTACTTCGGGACAGGGTACACCGGGGAGCTGTTTTTT
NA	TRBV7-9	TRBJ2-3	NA	CASSPGGGLSTDTQYF	TGTGCCAGCAGCCCAGGAGGGGGCCTTAGCACAGATACGCAGTATTTT